This T cell receptor beta chain was recorded in a study of CD8 T cells in Susac syndrome. The CDR3 contains 16 residues. J was trimmed by 7 bases and V by 0 bases; bases with no gene match: 4. Germline CDR1 LGHDT, CDR2 YNNKEL (reference sequence). With random hexamers, reverse transcription was performed on about 0.45 to 1 ug of RNA. TCRdb re-called the immunoSEQ multiplex PCR reads through MiXCR, storing one row per CDR3 protein. Of 50,000 to 65,000 distinct CDR3 sequences in the sample, more than 80% are singletons; the top ten hold 0.2%. A note on this clonotype: Its cognate antigen is unknown.

Study-wide results and limits: Individuals included in the TCR sequencing and HLA analysis were acknowledged by the study to be relatively few in number.

What was sequenced was CD8+ T cells from PBMCs. This chain uses TRBV3-1 with TRBJ2-1; TRBD2 aligns across 12 bases. This receptor was taken from a human donor in good health. The CDR3 sequence is CASSQDPGLAGNEQFF. CDR3 bases: TGTGCCAGCAGCCAAGATCCCGGACTAGCGGGGAATGAGCAGTTCTTC.